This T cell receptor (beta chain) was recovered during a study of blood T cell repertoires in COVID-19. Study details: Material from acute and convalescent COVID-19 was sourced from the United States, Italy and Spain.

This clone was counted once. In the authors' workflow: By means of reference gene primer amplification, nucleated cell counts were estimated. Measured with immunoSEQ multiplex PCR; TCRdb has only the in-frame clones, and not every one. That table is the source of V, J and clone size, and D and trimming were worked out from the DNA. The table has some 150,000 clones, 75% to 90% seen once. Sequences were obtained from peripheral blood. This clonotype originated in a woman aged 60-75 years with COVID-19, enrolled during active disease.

The DNA for the CDR3 is TGCGCCAGCAGCCGCGGCAGGGGGGACATGAACACTGAAGCTTTCTTT. Amino acids: CASSRGRGDMNTEAFF. The V and J genes are TRBV4-3 and TRBJ1-1, with 7 bases that match TRBD1. CDR3 length equals 16 residues. Germline loops: CDR1 LGHNA, CDR2 YSLEER. The V gene end was trimmed by 4 bases and the J gene end by 0 bases; junction bases not matched to a gene: 8.